Shown below are 16 T cell receptor beta chains from a single sample sequenced in a study of cytomegalovirus exposure and HLA in healthy donors. PCR amplification relied on 60 Vbeta primers (plus 13 Jbeta primers). Libraries were prepared by immunoSEQ multiplex PCR; TCRdb keeps only in-frame clonotypes and omits some of them. The sample contains over 150,000 clones, approximately 80% of which appear only once. The sequenced material came from PBMCs. The receptors derive from a woman in her 40s in good health and CMV-seropositive.

The chain couples TRBV2 to TRBJ1-4, with D unresolved. The CDR3 has 14 residues. The germline gives CDR1 SNHLY, CDR2 FYNNEI. The V and J ends lost 6 bases and 3 bases respectively, with 11 bases between them. CDR3 sequence (DNA): TGTGCCAGCAGCGCCTACAGAGCTAATGAAAAACTGTTTTTT. Protein product: CASSAYRANEKLFF.

This clone has only a few counts. Its ends do not fully match the called genes, so a read error is possible. The chain has TRBV7-9 and TRBJ1-3; D remains unclear. CDR3 length: 16 residues. The germline gives CDR1 SEHNR, CDR2 FQNEAQ (reference sequence). The CDR3 DNA reads as TGTTCCAGCAGCTTTTGGACTTCTAGCTCTGGAAACACCATATATTTT. Amino acid sequence: CSSSFWTSSSGNTIYF.

The rearrangement joins TRBV7-2 to TRBJ1-2; D is unclear. Per germline, CDR1 SGHTA and CDR2 FQGNSA. The V and J ends lost 5 bases and 4 bases respectively, with 17 bases between them. The CDR3 is made up of 15 amino acids. CDR3 sequence: CASSPRVGEGYGYTF. The CDR3 DNA follows: TGTGCCAGCAGCCCCCGAGTGGGAGAGGGCTATGGCTACACCTTC.

The chain uses TRBV6-5 and TRBJ2-3, with 9 bases lining up with TRBD1. Looked up from germline, CDR1 is MNHEY and CDR2 is SVGAGI. The trim removed 6 bases at V and 6 bases at J, leaving 10 bases unmatched. The CDR3 covers 15 residues. The CDR3 sequence is CASSRGQGRSDTQYF. Written as DNA, the CDR3 is TGTGCCAGCAGCCGAGGACAGGGGAGGAGTGATACGCAGTATTTT.

The gene calls are TRBV4-3 and TRBJ2-7; 7 bases line up with TRBD1. Unmatched junction bases numbered 13, after V lost 2 bases and J lost 3 bases. This CDR3 has 17 residues. The germline V gene encodes CDR1 LGHNA and CDR2 YSLEER. The CDR3 DNA sequence: TGCGCCAGCAGCCAATCCCTGACAGGGTGGGGCCTCTACGAGCAGTACTTC. This translates into CASSQSLTGWGLYEQYF.

The CDR3 nucleotides are TGTGCCAGCACCCGGGACAGGGATCAGCCCCAGCATTTT. This encodes CASTRDRDQPQHF. V usage is TRBV6-1 and J usage is TRBJ1-5; 9 nucleotides align to TRBD1. Trimming cost V 7 bases and J 5 bases; bases outside gene matches: 3. Germline V lookup: CDR1 MNHNS, CDR2 SASEGT. The CDR3 is made up of 13 amino acids.

There are a few counts of this clone. The genes are TRBV6-1 and TRBJ2-5; D is uncertain. V lost 3 bases and J lost 3, with 8 bases in between. There are 13 residues in the CDR3. Looked up from germline, CDR1 is MNHNS and CDR2 is SASEGT. The CDR3, as DNA: TGTGCCAGCAGTGAGAACAGAGAAGAGACCCAGTACTTC. Protein sequence: CASSENREETQYF.

The V gene is TRBV4-2, the J gene TRBJ2-7; 10 bases are shared with TRBD2. The germline V gene encodes CDR1 LGHNA and CDR2 YNFKEQ. V shed 1 base, J shed 3 bases, and the junction held 3 bases outside the gene matches. There are 15 residues in the CDR3. The CDR3 region has the DNA TGTGCCAGCAGCCAAGGTCTAGCGGGGGACTACGAGCAGTACTTC. It yields the protein CASSQGLAGDYEQYF.

The rearrangement uses TRBV7-2 and TRBJ1-1, with TRBD1 matching 9 bases. V lost 4 bases to trimming and J lost 4 bases; unmatched junction nucleotides: 10. The CDR3 loop spans 16 amino acids. Germline V gives CDR1 SGHTA, CDR2 FQGNSA. The CDR3 region has the DNA TGTGCCAGCAGCTCAACAGGGGGCTTTCGGGGCACTGAAGCTTTCTTT. Protein sequence: CASSSTGGFRGTEAFF.

V usage is TRBV19 and J usage is TRBJ1-2, with 8 nucleotides matching TRBD1. The CDR3 covers 12 residues. The junction had 3 bases not matched to a gene; V was cut back by 5 bases and J by 7 bases. Per the germline V gene, CDR1 is LNHDA and CDR2 is SQIVND (reference sequence). The CDR3: CASSFQGAGYTF. As DNA, the CDR3 is TGTGCCAGTAGTTTCCAGGGGGCTGGCTACACCTTC.

The CDR3 DNA reads TGTGCCAGCAGTCTGGGTGTTCGGGACACTGAAGCTTTCTTT. Its protein product is CASSLGVRDTEAFF. J is TRBJ1-1 and V is TRBV6-5; no reliable D call. V lost 5 bases and J 3 bases, leaving 13 bases between the germline ends. Germline CDR1 reads MNHEY; CDR2 reads SVGAGI. CDR3 size: 14 residues.

The chain uses TRBV2 and TRBJ1-4; D call uncertain. Trimming took 2 bases from V and 8 from J, leaving 12 bases between them. The germline gives CDR1 SNHLY, CDR2 FYNNEI. This CDR3 is built from 14 residues. The CDR3 DNA follows: TGTGCCAGCAGTGAATTTCGAGGATGGGAAAAACTGTTTTTT. It specifies CASSEFRGWEKLFF.

The chain couples TRBV6-1 to TRBJ2-7, with D perhaps TRBD1 (6 bases). V was trimmed by 2 bases and J by 3 bases, leaving 8 bases between them. Germline loops: CDR1 MNHNS, CDR2 SASEGT. This CDR3 is built from 13 residues. The CDR3 DNA follows: TGTGCCAGCAGTGAATACAGGGTCTACGAGCAGTACTTC. This gives the protein CASSEYRVYEQYF.

The rearrangement links TRBV7-2 to TRBJ2-3; the match to TRBD1 covers 9 bases. The germline V gene encodes CDR1 SGHTA and CDR2 FQGNSA. V shed 6 bases and J 4 bases; nucleotides not matched to a gene: 5. This CDR3 is built from 14 residues. CDR3: CASSPTGGADTQYF. CDR3 in DNA: TGTGCCAGCAGTCCGACAGGGGGGGCAGATACGCAGTATTTT.

This rearrangement joins TRBV6-1 to TRBJ2-7; D perhaps matches TRBD1 (6 bases). The V and J ends lost 1 base and 1 base respectively, with 11 bases between them. The germline V gene encodes CDR1 MNHNS and CDR2 SASEGT. The CDR3 runs to 15 residues. CDR3 bases: TGTGCCAGCAGTGAAGGAGGGACAAAGTCCTACGAGCAGTACTTC. Amino acid sequence: CASSEGGTKSYEQYF.

This clone was found a few times. The chain carries TRBV14 and TRBJ2-5; 8 positions agree with TRBD1. After removal of 0 bases from V and 3 bases from J, the junction contained 12 bases not matched to a gene. Germline V lookup: CDR1 SGHDN, CDR2 FVKESK. This CDR3 comprises 18 residues. The CDR3 here is CASSQDFGLGTGKETQYF. The CDR3 DNA sequence: TGTGCCAGCAGCCAAGATTTCGGTCTTGGGACAGGAAAAGAGACCCAGTACTTC.